Shown below are 27 T cell receptor beta chains from a single sample sequenced in a study of blood T cell repertoires in COVID-19. Profiling relied on immunoSEQ multiplex PCR, and the TCRdb table lists in-frame clones only, not all of them. The sample has 350,000 to 500,000 clones; 70% to 90% are singletons. Sequenced sample: PBMCs or T cells enriched from blood (not recorded which). These receptors came from a woman younger than 35 who had been exposed to COVID-19.

The chain joins TRBV27 to TRBJ1-1, with a tentative D call TRBD1 (5 bases). Trimming removed 6 bases from V and 4 bases from J, with 12 bases in between. Germline CDR1 and CDR2: MNHEY and SMNVEV (reference sequence). The CDR3 runs to 13 residues. The CDR3 sequence is CASSWGGSTEAFF. In DNA form, the CDR3 reads TGTGCCAGCAGCTGGGGGGGGTCCACTGAAGCTTTCTTT.

This chain links TRBV28 with TRBJ1-2, with TRBD1 identical over 7 bases. This CDR3 is 14 amino acids long. Per the germline V gene, CDR1 is MDHEN and CDR2 is SYDVKM. After removal of 2 bases from V and 5 bases from J, the junction contained 5 bases not matched to a gene. The CDR3: CASSLRQGDYGYTF. CDR3 nucleotides: TGTGCCAGCAGTTTAAGACAGGGAGATTATGGCTACACCTTC.

The chain couples TRBV19 to TRBJ1-4, with 9 positions matching TRBD1. J was trimmed by 7 bases and V by 3 bases; bases with no gene match: 6. CDR1 is LNHDA, CDR2 SQIVND, per germline (reference sequence). The CDR3 has 15 amino acids. CDR3: CASSMTGGLFEKLFF. CDR3 DNA: TGTGCCAGTAGTATGACAGGGGGTCTTTTTGAAAAACTGTTTTTT.

The J gene is TRBJ1-4, the V gene TRBV4-1; D gene unclear. Germline CDR1 and CDR2: MGHRA and YSYEKL. The CDR3 runs 15 residues. The germline V and J ends were trimmed by 4 bases and 0 bases, with 9 bases remaining between them. This chain's CDR3 is CASSLTVATNEKLFF. The CDR3 DNA reads TGCGCCAGCAGCCTAACAGTCGCAACTAATGAAAAACTGTTTTTT.

The rearrangement uses TRBV4-1 and TRBJ1-1, with 9 bases lining up with TRBD1. The junction had 9 bases not matched to a gene; V was cut back by 7 bases and J by 3 bases. Germline V gives CDR1 MGHRA, CDR2 YSYEKL. CDR3 length: 15 residues. The CDR3 DNA sequence: TGCGCCAGCACCGACTTCAGGGACAGGGACACTGAAGCTTTCTTT. Its protein is CASTDFRDRDTEAFF.

J is TRBJ2-3 and V is TRBV5-1; TRBD2 matches 10 bases. Per the germline V gene, CDR1 is SGHRS and CDR2 is YFSETQ. The trim removed 2 bases at V and 6 bases at J, leaving 15 bases unmatched. The CDR3 consists of 18 residues. The CDR3 spells CASSFFASGGQQADTQYF. The CDR3 nucleotides are TGCGCCAGCAGCTTCTTTGCTAGCGGGGGTCAACAGGCTGATACGCAGTATTTT.

The gene calls are TRBV29-1 and TRBJ2-3; D is perhaps TRBD2 (6 bases). The CDR3 covers 12 residues. Germline CDR1 reads SQVTM; CDR2 reads ANQGSEA. V dropped 4 bases and J dropped 1 base, with 6 bases sitting between them. CDR3 nucleotides: TGCAGCGTTGGGGAGGGCACAGATACGCAGTATTTT. It translates to CSVGEGTDTQYF.

V is TRBV13 and J is TRBJ2-2; the D is unclear. Trimming shortened V by 1 base and J by 1 base, and 4 bases separated the two germline ends. In germline, CDR1 is PRHDT, CDR2 FYEKMQ (reference sequence). CDR3 length: 14 amino acids. The CDR3: CASSLAGNTGELFF. The CDR3, as DNA: TGTGCCAGCAGCTTAGCAGGGAACACCGGGGAGCTGTTTTTT.

Concerning this clone: At one end, the junction sequence differs from germline, possibly due to a read error. This chain uses TRBV7-7 with TRBJ2-5; TRBD2 agrees at 8 bases. The germline gives CDR1 SSHAT, CDR2 FNYEAQ (reference sequence). There are 15 residues in the CDR3. The CDR3 DNA reads TGTGCTAGCAGCCCCGGGACTAGGTTAGGAGAGACCCAGTACTTC. The encoded protein is CASSPGTRLGETQYF.

In its sample, this clone was seen a few times. The CDR3 here is CASSGRGSGANVLTF. In DNA form, the CDR3 reads TGCGCCAGCAGTGGAAGGGGCTCTGGGGCCAACGTCCTGACTTTC. V is TRBV10-2 and J is TRBJ2-6; D is perhaps TRBD1 (5 bases). Germline V gives CDR1 WSHSY, CDR2 SAAADI. Between the trimmed V and J ends, which lost 4 bases and 0 bases, there was a span of 7 bases. The CDR3 sequence is 15 residues long.

This chain connects TRBV19 to TRBJ2-7; TRBD1 matches at 9 bases. This CDR3 is built from 17 residues. Germline V gene sequence: CDR1 LNHDA, CDR2 SQIVND (reference sequence). Trimming took 6 bases from V and 3 from J; bases not matched to a gene: 15. CDR3 residues: CASSLQGGTGSFYEQYF. The CDR3 DNA follows: TGTGCCAGTAGCCTTCAGGGGGGGACAGGGAGTTTCTACGAGCAGTACTTC. The full variable domain, completed using reference TRBV19 and TRBJ2-7, is DGGITQSPKYLFRKEGQNVTLSCEQNLNHDAMYWYRQDPGQGLRLIYYSQIVNDFQKGDIAEGYSVSREKKESFPLTVTSAQKNPTAFYLCASSLQGGTGSFYEQYFGPGTRLTVT.

This clone has a single count. The chain links TRBV2 to TRBJ1-3, with a possible D match to TRBD1 (5 bases). V lost 5 bases and J lost 0, with 11 bases in between. This CDR3 contains 15 residues. In germline, CDR1 is SNHLY, CDR2 FYNNEI. CDR3 DNA sequence: TGTGCCAGCAGTCCACAGGCGCACTCTGGAAACACCATATATTTT. Translating gives CASSPQAHSGNTIYF.

This chain connects TRBV11-2 to TRBJ2-7; 7 positions match TRBD1. V was clipped by 1 base and J by 0 bases; unmatched bases: 9. Germline V gene lookup returns CDR1 SGHAT and CDR2 FQNNGV. The length of the CDR3 is 17 residues. CDR3 sequence reads: CASSLGSLGTVSYEQYF. The CDR3 nucleotides read TGTGCCAGCAGCTTAGGTTCACTAGGGACAGTCTCCTACGAGCAGTACTTC.

This clone occurred once. The chain joins TRBV9 to TRBJ1-6; D is possibly TRBD1 (5 bases). Trimming took off 1 base at V and 0 bases at J, with 17 bases between the two ends. The V gene's germline CDR1 is SGDLS and CDR2 YYNGEE. This CDR3 contains 19 residues. This CDR3 is CASSVNPTGALSYNSPLHF. As DNA, the CDR3 is TGTGCCAGCAGCGTAAATCCTACAGGAGCCCTCTCCTATAATTCACCCCTCCACTTT.

This clone has a handful of counts. This rearrangement joins TRBV6-5 to TRBJ2-1, with 9 bases identical to TRBD2. The V gene end was trimmed by 2 bases and the J gene end by 4 bases; junction bases not matched to a gene: 6. CDR1 is MNHEY, CDR2 SVGAGI, per germline. This CDR3 spans 16 amino acids. For the CDR3, the DNA is TGTGCCAGCAGTTACAGTAGCGGGAGCCCGTACAATGAGCAGTTCTTC. It translates to CASSYSSGSPYNEQFF.

V and J are TRBV7-2 and TRBJ2-3, with 9 bases aligning to TRBD2. With V trimmed by 1 base and J by 5 bases, 13 bases remained unmatched. CDR1 is SGHTA and CDR2 is FQGNSA in the germline V gene. This CDR3 is 18 amino acids long. The CDR3 DNA reads TGTGCCAGCAGCTTAGACGCGCCCGGCGGGGGGGCCAGAGATACGCAGTATTTT. Amino acid sequence: CASSLDAPGGGARDTQYF. Together with reference TRBV7-2 and TRBJ2-3, the CDR3 gives the full variable domain: GAGVSQSPSNKVTEKGKDVELRCDPISGHTALYWYRQSLGQGLEFLIYFQGNSAPDKSGLPSDRFSAERTGGSVSTLTIQRTQQEDSAVYLCASSLDAPGGGARDTQYFGPGTRLTVL.

This clone was observed a single time. This rearrangement joins TRBV10-3 to TRBJ2-6; possibly TRBD1 for D (5 bases). Looked up from germline, CDR1 is ENHRY and CDR2 is SYGVKD. The CDR3 runs 15 residues. With 4 bases removed from V and 0 bases from J, the gap between germline ends came to 7 bases. CDR3 residues: CAISVGPSGANVLTF. The CDR3 region has the DNA TGTGCCATCAGTGTGGGGCCCTCTGGGGCCAACGTCCTGACTTTC.

This sequence joins TRBV7-2 and TRBJ2-2; 8 bases align to TRBD1. With 1 base clipped from V and 5 bases from J, the junction kept 3 bases outside the gene matches. This CDR3 contains 15 residues. The V gene's germline CDR1 is SGHTA and CDR2 FQGNSA. The CDR3 region has the DNA TGTGCCAGCAGCTTAGGGGACAGGTGGACCGGGGAGCTGTTTTTT. This codes for CASSLGDRWTGELFF.

This chain connects TRBV19 to TRBJ2-2, with 7 bases aligning to TRBD1. The CDR3 consists of 14 residues. With V trimmed by 7 bases and J by 6 bases, 8 bases remained unmatched. CDR1 and CDR2 (germline): LNHDA, SQIVND (reference sequence). The CDR3 bases are TGTGCCAGTAAAATACAGGGGAGCGCCGGGGAGCTGTTTTTT. As protein: CASKIQGSAGELFF. The complete variable domain, with remaining parts taken from reference TRBV19 and TRBJ2-2, reads DGGITQSPKYLFRKEGQNVTLSCEQNLNHDAMYWYRQDPGQGLRLIYYSQIVNDFQKGDIAEGYSVSREKKESFPLTVTSAQKNPTAFYLCASKIQGSAGELFFGEGSRLTVL.

This chain uses TRBV28 with TRBJ1-5; 7 nucleotides align to TRBD1. CDR3 length: 15 residues. Germline V CDR1 and CDR2: MDHEN, SYDVKM. V shed 4 bases and J 2 bases; nucleotides not matched to a gene: 5. This chain's CDR3 is CASSSPDRGNQPQHF. CDR3 in DNA: TGTGCCAGCAGTTCCCCCGACAGGGGCAATCAGCCCCAGCATTTT.

V and J are TRBV5-1 and TRBJ1-1; 8 bases fit TRBD1. The CDR3 totals 14 residues. V shed 4 bases and J 4 bases; nucleotides not matched to a gene: 6. The germline CDR1 and CDR2 sequences are SGHRS and YFSETQ. As DNA, the CDR3 is TGCGCCAGCAGCCCCATAACAGGGGGCACTGAAGCTTTCTTT. Amino acids: CASSPITGGTEAFF. Looking up the rest from reference TRBV5-1 and TRBJ1-1 gives the full variable domain: KAGVTQTPRYLIKTRGQQVTLSCSPISGHRSVSWYQQTPGQGLQFLFEYFSETQRNKGNFPGRFSGRQFSNSRSEMNVSTLELGDSALYLCASSPITGGTEAFFGQGTRLTVV.

The chain employs TRBV6-2 or TRBV6-3 and TRBJ1-1; weak D call: TRBD1 (5 bases). The CDR3 is 14 amino acids. Trimming left V 2 bases short and J 0 bases short, with 7 bases between. Per the germline V gene, CDR1 is MNHEY and CDR2 is SVGEGT. The CDR3 loop is CASSYAGLNTEAFF. CDR3 coding DNA: TGTGCCAGCAGTTACGCAGGGTTGAACACTGAAGCTTTCTTT.

The chain links TRBV20-1 to TRBJ2-7; TRBD2 is a possible D gene (5 bases). V was cut by 7 bases and J by 2 bases, with 9 bases left in between. The CDR3 sequence is 11 residues long. Germline loops: CDR1 DFQATT, CDR2 SNEGSKA (reference sequence). CDR3 protein: CSGTLAYEQYF. The CDR3 DNA sequence: TGCAGTGGGACTCTCGCCTACGAGCAGTACTTC.

The chain has TRBV2 and TRBJ2-2; TRBD2 is a possible D gene (5 bases). CDR1 and CDR2 (germline): SNHLY, FYNNEI. Trimming pared 6 bases from V and 2 bases from J, leaving 13 bases between. This CDR3 has 15 amino acids. The CDR3 region is CASRERGLNTGELFF. CDR3 nucleotide sequence: TGTGCCAGCAGGGAACGGGGTCTAAACACCGGGGAGCTGTTTTTT.

The chain couples TRBV5-1 to TRBJ2-1, with D possibly matching TRBD2 (6 bases). Trimming took 3 bases from V and 9 from J, leaving 10 bases between them. The CDR3 covers 12 residues. CDR1 and CDR2 from the germline V gene are SGHRS and YFSETQ. This chain's CDR3 is CASSYLGGEQFF. CDR3 in DNA: TGCGCCAGCAGCTATCTGGGGGGTGAGCAGTTCTTC. The variable domain in full, completed from reference TRBV5-1 and TRBJ2-1, reads KAGVTQTPRYLIKTRGQQVTLSCSPISGHRSVSWYQQTPGQGLQFLFEYFSETQRNKGNFPGRFSGRQFSNSRSEMNVSTLELGDSALYLCASSYLGGEQFFGPGTRLTVL.

This chain links TRBV19 with TRBJ1-4; a possible D gene is TRBD1 (5 bases). CDR1 and CDR2 from the germline V gene are LNHDA and SQIVND (reference sequence). V lost 0 bases, J lost 4 bases, and 12 bases lay in between. The CDR3 is 16 residues long. The CDR3 DNA reads TGTGCCAGTAGTATAGATCACAGGAAGGTTAATGAAAAACTGTTTTTT. Translating gives CASSIDHRKVNEKLFF.

This clone appeared once. This chain joins TRBV10-2 and TRBJ2-1, with 11 bases aligning to TRBD2. V shed 6 bases, J shed 15 bases, and the junction held 10 bases outside the gene matches. The germline gives CDR1 WSHSY, CDR2 SAAADI. The CDR3 length is 13 residues. The CDR3 DNA follows: TGCGCCAGCAGAGAGACTAGCGGGGCCCCCGGGTTCTTC. Encoded protein: CASRETSGAPGFF.